This passage covers 32 T cell receptor beta chains from one sample sequenced in a study of T cell clones after liver transplantation (dated by TCRdb to between 2017 and 2020). The library was obtained by the immunoSEQ multiplex PCR assay. TCRdb took over this immuneACCESS table, retaining in-frame rearrangements with V and J assigned. Such tables are incomplete; in checked studies, under half of the missing clones stem from an unresolved V gene, and the remainder is unexplained. For this sample the table gives about 120,000 clones, of which 90% were detected only once. The top ten clones comprise 0.83% of the sample. Sequences were derived from CD4+ T cells from blood, sampled 12 months after liver transplant. The receptors were gathered from a human patient who received a liver transplant. After a transplant, certain T cells may trace back to the graft donor.

The chain links TRBV11-2 to TRBJ1-1; D ambiguous. Trimming shortened V by 2 bases and J by 1 base, and 8 bases separated the two germline ends. The CDR3 consists of 14 residues. Germline CDR1 and CDR2: SGHAT and FQNNGV. This CDR3 reads CASSLWAGNTEAFF. CDR3 nucleotide sequence: TGTGCCAGCAGCTTATGGGCGGGGAACACTGAAGCTTTCTTT.

The chain employs TRBV7-2 and TRBJ2-3; 7 bases agree with TRBD1. Germline CDR1 reads SGHTA; CDR2 reads FQGNSA. J lost 9 bases, V lost 5 bases, and 11 bases had no gene match. This CDR3 comprises 14 residues. In DNA, the CDR3 is TGTGCCAGCAGCCCAACCCGACAGGGTAACACGCAGTATTTT. It yields the protein CASSPTRQGNTQYF.

The chain links TRBV28 to TRBJ2-5; D is uncertain. The CDR3 loop spans 13 amino acids. V shed 4 bases and J shed 3 bases, with 9 bases lying between them. Germline V CDR1 and CDR2: MDHEN, SYDVKM. CDR3 region: CASSSLVEETQYF. As DNA, the CDR3 is TGTGCCAGCAGTTCCCTAGTGGAAGAGACCCAGTACTTC.

The chain carries TRBV7-2 and TRBJ1-1; D gene ambiguous. V shed 3 bases and J shed 1 base, with 9 bases lying between them. Germline V gene data show CDR1 as SGHTA and CDR2 as FQGNSA. The CDR3 runs 14 residues. This CDR3 reads CASSFRWGNTEAFF. The CDR3, as DNA: TGTGCCAGCAGCTTCCGTTGGGGGAACACTGAAGCTTTCTTT.

The chain combines TRBV7-2 with TRBJ2-7, with D unresolved. The germline V gene encodes CDR1 SGHTA and CDR2 FQGNSA. V was cut by 5 bases and J by 6 bases, with 11 bases left in between. The CDR3 runs 12 residues. CDR3 DNA sequence: TGTGCCAGCAGCCCCTCCTATAGCGAGCAGTACTTC. Its translation is CASSPSYSEQYF.

The chain employs TRBV7-9 and TRBJ1-5; 8 bases agree with TRBD1. J lost 4 bases, V lost 5 bases, and 4 bases had no gene match. CDR1 is SEHNR, CDR2 FQNEAQ, per germline (reference sequence). The CDR3 is made up of 14 amino acids. The CDR3 reads CASSPTGGNQPQHF. DNA for the CDR3: TGTGCCAGCAGCCCAACAGGGGGTAATCAGCCCCAGCATTTT.

This rearrangement joins TRBV28 to TRBJ2-7; TRBD1 aligns across 8 bases. Germline CDR1 and CDR2: MDHEN and SYDVKM. The V segment lost 6 bases and the J segment 6 bases; nucleotides outside the gene matches: 4. The CDR3 consists of 12 residues. Here the CDR3 reads CASSTTGGEQYF. As DNA, the CDR3 is TGTGCCAGCAGCACCACAGGGGGCGAGCAGTACTTC.

The chain has TRBV9 and TRBJ2-2, with 10 bases that match TRBD2. V trimming: 6 bases; J trimming: 5 bases; junction bases outside the gene matches: 10. Germline V lookup: CDR1 SGDLS, CDR2 YYNGEE. The CDR3 totals 16 residues. The CDR3 region is CASKSGLAAPTGELFF. In nucleotides, the CDR3 is TGTGCCAGCAAATCAGGACTAGCGGCCCCAACCGGGGAGCTGTTTTTT.

CDR3 bases: TGCGCCAGCAGAGAGGGACAGGGGGTGTACTATGGCTACACCTTC. Protein: CASREGQGVYYGYTF. The rearrangement links TRBV5-1 to TRBJ1-2; 11 positions agree with TRBD1. V was pared by 5 bases and J by 3 bases, with 6 bases of the junction left unmatched. Germline CDR1 SGHRS, CDR2 YFSETQ. The CDR3 spans 15 residues.

This chain links TRBV4-3 with TRBJ2-7, with TRBD2 as a possible D gene (6 bases). This CDR3 comprises 14 residues. The V gene lost 0 bases and the J gene lost 3 bases, with 9 bases spanning the gap. CDR1 and CDR2 from the germline V gene are LGHNA and YSLEER. The CDR3 DNA is TGCGCCAGCAGCCAAGAACCCGGGAGCTACGAGCAGTACTTC. It encodes CASSQEPGSYEQYF.

This clone was seen a few times. This chain connects TRBV28 to TRBJ2-1; no reliable D call. CDR3 length: 12 residues. Trimming cost V 5 bases and J 6 bases, with 8 bases left between them. CDR1 and CDR2 from the germline V gene are MDHEN and SYDVKM. The DNA of the CDR3 is TGTGCCAGCAGTACCACGACCAATGAGCAGTTCTTC. This sequence encodes CASSTTTNEQFF.

Comment on this clone: The same CDR3 can be traced to other DNA sequences in this sample. The CDR3 sequence: CASSLASGGNTGELFF. Written as DNA, the CDR3 is TGTGCCAGCAGCTTAGCGAGCGGGGGGAACACCGGGGAGCTGTTTTTT. This chain connects TRBV7-6 to TRBJ2-2; 8 bases are shared with TRBD2. Germline V gene lookup returns CDR1 SGHVS and CDR2 FNYEAQ. The CDR3 has 16 residues. J gave up 1 base and V 0 bases, and 1 base lay outside the gene matches.

This sequence joins TRBV2 and TRBJ2-2; 9 positions agree with TRBD2. Unmatched junction bases numbered 9, after V lost 6 bases and J lost 4 bases. From germline, CDR1 is SNHLY and CDR2 FYNNEI. The CDR3 length is 16 residues. The CDR3 DNA reads TGTGCCAGCAGCTTCGGGGGACTAGCTACCACCGGGGAGCTGTTTTTT. Translation: CASSFGGLATTGELFF. Drawing the rest from reference TRBV2 and TRBJ2-2, the complete variable domain is EPEVTQTPSHQVTQMGQEVILRCVPISNHLYFYWYRQILGQKVEFLVSFYNNEISEKSEIFDDQFSVERPDGSNFTLKIRSTKLEDSAMYFCASSFGGLATTGELFFGEGSRLTVL.

This chain joins TRBV27 and TRBJ2-7; D possibly uses TRBD1 or TRBD2 (6 bases each). CDR1 is MNHEY and CDR2 is SMNVEV in the germline V gene (reference sequence). V was shortened by 8 bases and J by 5 bases, with 16 bases between the two germline ends. This CDR3 comprises 13 residues. In DNA, the CDR3 is TGTGCCAGCGGGAACTGGGGGGCGCACGAGCAGTACTTC. The encoded protein is CASGNWGAHEQYF.

V usage is TRBV28 and J usage is TRBJ1-1, with D maybe TRBD1 (6 bases). Trimming stripped 2 bases from V and 4 bases from J, with 14 bases between. CDR3 size: 15 residues. Germline V lookup: CDR1 MDHEN, CDR2 SYDVKM. The CDR3 DNA reads TGTGCCAGCAGTTTAGGGACGAAAGGGGGCACTGAAGCTTTCTTT. It yields the protein CASSLGTKGGTEAFF.

This clone has just one count. The genes are TRBV11-3 and TRBJ2-2, with 8 bases fitting TRBD1. The CDR3 has 15 amino acids. The V segment lost 5 bases and the J segment 4 bases; nucleotides outside the gene matches: 6. Germline CDR1 and CDR2: SGHNT and YENEEA. The CDR3 DNA reads as TGTGCCAGCAGCCCAAATACAGGGGGCACCGGGGAGCTGTTTTTT. Its protein product is CASSPNTGGTGELFF.

V usage is TRBV9 and J usage is TRBJ2-6, with unresolved D. CDR3 length: 15 residues. Trimming stripped 0 bases from V and 4 bases from J, with 8 bases between. CDR1 is SGDLS, CDR2 YYNGEE, per germline. CDR3 nucleotide sequence: TGTGCCAGCAGCGTAGTAGGGTCCGGGGCCAACGTCCTGACTTTC. Amino acids: CASSVVGSGANVLTF.

This sequence joins TRBV6-5 and TRBJ2-7; D gene ambiguous. The CDR3 extends over 13 amino acids. The germline CDR1 and CDR2 sequences are MNHEY and SVGAGI. The V end lost 6 bases, the J end lost 0 bases, and 9 bases lay between the germline ends. CDR3 sequence (DNA): TGTGCCAGCAGGCACGGAAACTCCTACGAGCAGTACTTC. This translates into CASRHGNSYEQYF.

This rearrangement joins TRBV28 to TRBJ1-3; 7 positions agree with TRBD1. This CDR3 is built from 16 residues. CDR1 is MDHEN, CDR2 SYDVKM, per germline. J lost 4 bases, V lost 7 bases, and 13 bases had no gene match. The CDR3 reads CASTSTGKVLGNTIYF. CDR3 in DNA: TGTGCCAGCACCTCGACAGGGAAAGTATTGGGAAACACCATATATTTT.

The chain joins TRBV5-6 to TRBJ2-3; tentatively, D is TRBD2 (5 bases). This CDR3 contains 16 residues. The germline V gene has CDR1 SGHDT and CDR2 YYEEEE. The ends were cut back, 3 bases at V and 4 bases at J, with 18 bases in the middle. CDR3 in DNA: TGTGCCAGCAGCTCTGCGGAGGCCCCAAATCCAGATACGCAGTATTTT. It is translated as CASSSAEAPNPDTQYF.

The CDR3 bases are TGTGCCAGCAGCTTCAGTGGGCACGTGAGGGGAGCGGATGAGCAGTTCTTC. Protein sequence: CASSFSGHVRGADEQFF. The V and J genes are TRBV11-3 and TRBJ2-1; either TRBD1 or TRBD2 may fit D (5 bases each). CDR1 and CDR2 (germline): SGHNT, YENEEA. V was cut by 3 bases and J by 8 bases, with 23 bases left in between. The CDR3 has 17 amino acids.

The chain employs TRBV7-2 and TRBJ2-1; tentative D call: TRBD2 (6 bases). CDR1 and CDR2 from the germline V gene are SGHTA and FQGNSA. Trimming stripped 7 bases from V and 6 bases from J, with 16 bases between. The CDR3 totals 14 residues. Here the CDR3 DNA reads TGTGCCAGCAACATCATGGGAGGTAGCAATGAGCAGTTCTTC. Translating it yields CASNIMGGSNEQFF.

This clone was detected only once. The chain has TRBV6-1 and TRBJ2-6; D is unclear. The V gene's germline CDR1 is MNHNS and CDR2 SASEGT. CDR3 length: 17 residues. V shed 3 bases and J shed 0 bases, with 12 bases lying between them. CDR3 protein: CASSDRVLTSGANVLTF. The CDR3 DNA reads TGTGCCAGCAGTGACAGAGTTCTAACCTCTGGGGCCAACGTCCTGACTTTC.

The chain combines TRBV6-6 with TRBJ1-4; 10 bases match TRBD1. The V gene's germline CDR1 is MNHNY and CDR2 SVGAGI (reference sequence). The CDR3 totals 15 residues. V lost 5 bases, J lost 7 bases, and 7 bases stayed unmatched. For the CDR3, the DNA is TGTGCCAGCAGTCCGACGACAGGGGGCGTTGAAAAACTGTTTTTT. This translates into CASSPTTGGVEKLFF.

V and J are TRBV10-1 and TRBJ2-1; possibly TRBD1 or TRBD2 for D (6 bases each). CDR3 size: 16 residues. V shed 4 bases and J shed 6 bases, with 19 bases lying between them. Germline V lookup: CDR1 WNHNN, CDR2 SYGVQD (reference sequence). CDR3 in amino acids: CASSARGHISLNEQFF. As DNA, the CDR3 is TGCGCCAGCAGTGCCCGGGGGCATATTTCTCTCAATGAGCAGTTCTTC.

The V and J genes are TRBV7-2 and TRBJ1-3; 7 bases line up with TRBD1. Germline CDR1 reads SGHTA; CDR2 reads FQGNSA. The V segment lost 0 bases and the J segment 1 base; nucleotides outside the gene matches: 9. The CDR3 contains 18 residues. The CDR3 region has the DNA TGTGCCAGCAGCTTAGCAGGGGGCGCGGGAAGGTCTGGAAACACCATATATTTT. This gives the protein CASSLAGGAGRSGNTIYF.

At least ten counts were recorded for this clone. This chain uses TRBV19 with TRBJ1-2; perhaps TRBD1 as D (5 bases). CDR1 and CDR2 (germline): LNHDA, SQIVND (reference sequence). The CDR3 is 15 residues long. V lost 2 bases, J lost 3 bases, and 13 bases lay in between. The CDR3 bases are TGTGCCAGTAGTATAAGACAGCCTACCCACTATGGCTACACCTTC. Protein sequence: CASSIRQPTHYGYTF.

Points on this clone: The same CDR3 is also encoded by other DNA sequences in this sample. The chain uses TRBV10-2 and TRBJ2-5, with D hard to call. The V end lost 6 bases, the J end lost 5 bases, and 7 bases lay between the germline ends. The CDR3 is 11 amino acids. From germline, CDR1 is WSHSY and CDR2 SAAADI. DNA for the CDR3: TGCGCCAGCAGCCTCGTCGAGACCCAGTACTTC. Translating gives CASSLVETQYF.

The chain has TRBV27 and TRBJ2-7; possibly TRBD2 for D (6 bases). The CDR3 contains 15 residues. Germline CDR1 and CDR2: MNHEY and SMNVEV (reference sequence). The V end lost 2 bases, the J end lost 2 bases, and 13 bases lay between the germline ends. CDR3 amino acids: CASSLGLTLTYEQYF. In nucleotides, the CDR3 is TGTGCCAGCAGTTTAGGACTAACCCTAACCTACGAGCAGTACTTC.

This clone has just one count. This sequence joins TRBV5-4 and TRBJ2-2; D perhaps matches TRBD2 (5 bases). Per the germline V gene, CDR1 is SGHNT and CDR2 is YYREEE (reference sequence). The CDR3 sequence is 14 residues long. V was trimmed by 2 bases and J by 2 bases, leaving 7 bases between them. This CDR3 is CASSFSGNTGELFF. Here the CDR3 DNA reads TGTGCCAGCAGCTTCAGCGGTAACACCGGGGAGCTGTTTTTT.

The chain couples TRBV29-1 to TRBJ2-3, with unresolved D. The CDR3 has 12 amino acids. Trimming cost V 5 bases and J 3 bases, with 9 bases left between them. Per the germline V gene, CDR1 is SQVTM and CDR2 is ANQGSEA. CDR3 sequence: CSVRRTTDTQYF. The CDR3, as DNA: TGCAGCGTTCGACGGACGACAGATACGCAGTATTTT.

The chain links TRBV27 to TRBJ1-2; the D gene is possibly TRBD1 (6 bases). There are 14 residues in the CDR3. The germline gives CDR1 MNHEY, CDR2 SMNVEV (reference sequence). Trimming took 3 bases from V and 4 from J, leaving 12 bases between them. The CDR3, as DNA: TGTGCCAGCAGTTTCAGGGGCGGGCCCTATGGCTACACCTTC. Amino acid sequence: CASSFRGGPYGYTF.